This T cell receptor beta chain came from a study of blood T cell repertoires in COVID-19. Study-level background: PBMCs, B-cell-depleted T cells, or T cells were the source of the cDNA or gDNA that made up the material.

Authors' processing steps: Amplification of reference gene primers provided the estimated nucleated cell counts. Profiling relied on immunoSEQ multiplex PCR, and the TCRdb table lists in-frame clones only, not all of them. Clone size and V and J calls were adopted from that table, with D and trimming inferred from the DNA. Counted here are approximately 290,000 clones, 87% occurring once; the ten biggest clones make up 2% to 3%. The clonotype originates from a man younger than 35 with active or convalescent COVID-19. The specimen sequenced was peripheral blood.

CDR3 residues: CSVRQAANYGYTF. The CDR3 bases are TGCAGCGTCCGACAGGCCGCTAACTATGGCTACACCTTC. The chain employs TRBV29-1 and TRBJ1-2, with D possibly TRBD1 on 6 matching bases. Germline loops: CDR1 SQVTM, CDR2 ANQGSEA. V was cut by 6 bases and J by 0 bases, with 11 bases left in between. This CDR3 has 13 residues.